This T cell receptor beta chain was observed in a study of shared clonotypes between healthy human individuals. Overall study results and limits: Donor scarcity curtailed the genetic and exposure-history diversity represented herein.

It was CD45RO-negative cells, positively selected for CCR7, that made up naive CD8 cells, with terminally differentiated effector memory CD45RA+ cells excluded. The method was immunoSEQ multiplex PCR; TCRdb's version includes in-frame clones alone and lacks a portion of them. Of more than 2 million clones in the sample, approximately 94% were seen once. Comments on this clone: Antigen unknown.

Germline CDR1 and CDR2: MNHNS and SASEGT. This CDR3 region has 14 residues. V was cut by 3 bases and J by 1 base, with 9 bases left in between. The V call is TRBV6-1, the J call TRBJ2-5; no reliable D call. Sequenced input: naive CD8+ T cells sorted from blood. The sequence came from a man aged 18 to 29 in good health. The CDR3 coding sequence is TGTGCCAGCAGTGAGGTGACCACCCAAGAGACCCAGTACTTC. Translated: CASSEVTTQETQYF.